This T cell receptor (beta chain) is from a study of blood T cell repertoires in COVID-19 (dated by TCRdb to the early 2020s). Turning to the overall study: Samples covering the acute and convalescent phases of COVID-19 were provided by collaborators in the United States, Italy and Spain. The prospective study material was composed of cDNA or gDNA derived from T cells, B-cell-depleted T cells, or PBMCs. Where HLA class I and class II types were available, the types were taken from metadata supplied by the sample provider, not from assay-based typing. Subjects who had been exposed to COVID-19, were actively infected with it, or had recovered from it provided the deeply sampled blood TCRbeta repertoires that made up the dataset. Samples were obtained from the ongoing ImmuneRACE study (first 160 participants) and from 1,254 subjects provided by 6 global collaborators. Nearly every sample came with metadata listing a de-identified subject ID, COVID-19 status, age in years and sex. A freely available public database, intended as a resource for researchers studying the immune response to SARS-CoV-2, is where the repertoires were released.

The collaborating institutions used their own protocols to collect whole blood in K2EDTA tubes. For TCRbeta analysis, collaborators shipped samples in one of three forms: frozen whole blood, isolated PBMCs, or DNA extracted from either of those sample types. As for this clone: Its binding antigen is unknown. Base qualities are missing; no much larger clone stands one base away.

The V end gives up 5 bases and the J end 3 bases, leaving 6 bases in the junction not matched to a gene. From the cysteine up to the phenylalanine, the CDR3 has a length of 15 residues. The entry retains the CDR3 DNA only, 45 bases that are in frame from base 1. Per the germline V gene, SNHLY is the CDR1 and FYNNEI is the CDR2. General findings and caveats noted by the study authors: How much clinical and demographic metadata was included differed by source and by participant, and the metadata was provided uncurated.

TCRbeta CDR3 regions were amplified from genomic DNA by means of the immunoSEQ Assay, a bias-controlled multiplex PCR. From the authors' description of their analysis: Nucleated cell counts per sample were estimated from amplification of reference gene primers within the assay. To quantify the absolute abundance of each unique TCRbeta CDR3 rearrangement, sequence reads were collapsed and filtered. For each sample, productive Simpson clonality was calculated as the square root of Simpson's diversity index across productive rearrangements. TCRdb stores this immuneACCESS table with in-frame sequences only. Part of the clones is absent; in the studies checked, under half of the shortfall reflects unresolved V genes, and no reason is known for the rest. The D gene and trimming were derived from the DNA, and the V and J assignments and clone size from that table. This sample holds some 150,000 clones; 87% were observed only once. Of the sample, 0.75% to 0.95% falls within the top ten clones.

The clonotype was recovered from a woman in her 50s with acute or convalescent COVID-19. The chain joins TRBV2 to TRBJ2-2; 7 central bases correspond to TRBD2. The sequenced sample consisted of peripheral blood. The nucleotides are TGTGCCAGCAGTCCCCTGGGAGGGGACACCGGGGAGCTGTTTTTT. Its protein product is CASSPLGGDTGELFF.